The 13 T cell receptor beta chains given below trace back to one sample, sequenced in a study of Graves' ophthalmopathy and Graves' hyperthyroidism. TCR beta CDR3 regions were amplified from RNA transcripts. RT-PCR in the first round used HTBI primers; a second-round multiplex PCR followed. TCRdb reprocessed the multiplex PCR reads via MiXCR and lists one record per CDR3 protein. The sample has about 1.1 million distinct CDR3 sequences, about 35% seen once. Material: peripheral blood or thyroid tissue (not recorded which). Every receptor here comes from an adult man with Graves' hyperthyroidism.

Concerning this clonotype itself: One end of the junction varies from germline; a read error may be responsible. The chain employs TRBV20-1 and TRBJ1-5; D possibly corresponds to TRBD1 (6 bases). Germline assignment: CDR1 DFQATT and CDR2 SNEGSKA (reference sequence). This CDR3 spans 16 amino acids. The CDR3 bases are TGCAGTGCATTTACAGGGATGGGATTTAGCAATCAGCCCCACCATTTT. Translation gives CSAFTGMGFSNQPHHF.

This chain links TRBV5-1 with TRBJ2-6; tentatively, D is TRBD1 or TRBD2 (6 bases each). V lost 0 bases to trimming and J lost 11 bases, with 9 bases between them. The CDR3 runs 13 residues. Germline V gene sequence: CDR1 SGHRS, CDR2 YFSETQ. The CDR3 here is CASSLDRDYVLTF. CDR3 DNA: TGCGCCAGCAGCTTGGACAGGGACTACGTCCTGACTTTC.

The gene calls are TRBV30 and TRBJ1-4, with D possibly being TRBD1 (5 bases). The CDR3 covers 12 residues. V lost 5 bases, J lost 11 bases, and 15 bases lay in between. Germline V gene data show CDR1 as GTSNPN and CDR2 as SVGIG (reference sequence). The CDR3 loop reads CAWAPPAGKLFF. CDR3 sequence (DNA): TGTGCCTGGGCCCCCCCGGCAGGGAAACTGTTTTTT.

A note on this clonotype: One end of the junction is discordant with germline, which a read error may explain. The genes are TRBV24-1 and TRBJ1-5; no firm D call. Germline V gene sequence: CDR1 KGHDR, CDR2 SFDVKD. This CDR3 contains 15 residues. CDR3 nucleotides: TGTGCCAGCAGTTTATTTGGGGTTAGCAATCAGCCCCAGCATTTT. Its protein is CASSLFGVSNQPQHF.

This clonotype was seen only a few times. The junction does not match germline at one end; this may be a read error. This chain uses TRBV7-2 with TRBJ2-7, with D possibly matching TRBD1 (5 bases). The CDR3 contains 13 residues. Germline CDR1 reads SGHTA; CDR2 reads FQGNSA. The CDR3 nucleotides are TGTGCCGGCAGCTTAGGGCAGGGCTACGAGCAGTACTTC. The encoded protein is CAGSLGQGYEQYF.

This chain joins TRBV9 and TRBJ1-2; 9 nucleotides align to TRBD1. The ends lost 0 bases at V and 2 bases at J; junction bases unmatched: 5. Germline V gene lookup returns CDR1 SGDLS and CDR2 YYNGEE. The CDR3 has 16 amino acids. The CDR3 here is CASSVETGTGNYGYTF. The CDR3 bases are TGTGCCAGCAGCGTAGAAACCGGGACAGGGAACTATGGCTACACCTTC.

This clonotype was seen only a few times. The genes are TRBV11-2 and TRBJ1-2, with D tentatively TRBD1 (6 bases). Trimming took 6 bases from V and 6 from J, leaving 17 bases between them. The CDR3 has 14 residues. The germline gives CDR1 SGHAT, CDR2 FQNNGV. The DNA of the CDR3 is TGTGCCAGCAGTACCTCAGGGGTAATTAATGGCTACACCTTC. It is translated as CASSTSGVINGYTF.

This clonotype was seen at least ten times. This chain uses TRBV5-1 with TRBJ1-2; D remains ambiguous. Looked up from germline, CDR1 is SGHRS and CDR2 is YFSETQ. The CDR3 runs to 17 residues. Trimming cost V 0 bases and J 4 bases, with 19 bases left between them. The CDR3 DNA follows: TGCGCCAGCAGCTTGGCCGGAGGCTCCGACCTGGTCTATGGCTACACCTTC. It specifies CASSLAGGSDLVYGYTF.

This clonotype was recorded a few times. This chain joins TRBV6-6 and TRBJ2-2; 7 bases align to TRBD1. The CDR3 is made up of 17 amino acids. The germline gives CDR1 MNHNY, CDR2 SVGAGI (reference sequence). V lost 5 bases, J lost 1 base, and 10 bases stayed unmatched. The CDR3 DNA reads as TGTGCCAGCAGTCGCGTGACCGGGACAGAGAACACCGGGGAGCTGTTTTTT. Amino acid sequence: CASSRVTGTENTGELFF.

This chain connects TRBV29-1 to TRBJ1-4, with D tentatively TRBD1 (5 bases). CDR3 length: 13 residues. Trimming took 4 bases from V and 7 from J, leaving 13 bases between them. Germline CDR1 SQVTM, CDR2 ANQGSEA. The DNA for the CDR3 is TGCAGCGTTGCGGCGACAGCCGCTGAAAAACTGTTTTTT. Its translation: CSVAATAAEKLFF.

The CDR3 region has the DNA TGTGCCAGCAGACAGACCGGGAAGGGGTTCCAAGAGACCCAGTACTTC. This gives the protein CASRQTGKGFQETQYF. The chain couples TRBV7-9 to TRBJ2-5; D assignment may be TRBD1 or TRBD2 (5 bases each). V lost 6 bases to trimming and J lost 1 base, with 18 bases between them. The CDR3 sequence is 16 residues long. Germline V CDR1 and CDR2: SEHNR, FQNEAQ (reference sequence).

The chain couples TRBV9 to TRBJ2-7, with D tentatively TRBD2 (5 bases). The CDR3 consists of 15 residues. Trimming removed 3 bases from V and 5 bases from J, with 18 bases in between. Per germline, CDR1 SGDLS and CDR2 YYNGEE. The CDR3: CASSGGSLGLDEQYF. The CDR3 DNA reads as TGTGCCAGCAGCGGAGGGAGTTTGGGCCTGGACGAGCAGTACTTC.

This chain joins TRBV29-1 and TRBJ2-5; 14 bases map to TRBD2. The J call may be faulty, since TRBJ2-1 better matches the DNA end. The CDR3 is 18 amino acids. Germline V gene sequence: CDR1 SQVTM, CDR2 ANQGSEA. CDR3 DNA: TGCAGCCTGGTCGGGACTAGCGGGGGACAAAGCTCCTACAATGAGCAGTTCTTC. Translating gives CSLVGTSGGQSSYNEQFF.